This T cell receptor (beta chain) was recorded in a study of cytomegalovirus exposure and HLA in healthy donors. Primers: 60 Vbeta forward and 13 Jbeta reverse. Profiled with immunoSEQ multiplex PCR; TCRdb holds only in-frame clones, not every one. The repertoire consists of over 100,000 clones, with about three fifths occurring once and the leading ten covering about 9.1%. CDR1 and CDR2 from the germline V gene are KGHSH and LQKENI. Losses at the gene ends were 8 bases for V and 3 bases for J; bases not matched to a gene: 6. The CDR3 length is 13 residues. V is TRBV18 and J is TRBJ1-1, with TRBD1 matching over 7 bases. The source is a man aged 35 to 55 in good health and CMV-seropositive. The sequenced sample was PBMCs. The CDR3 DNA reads TGTGCCAGCCGACAGGGAATAGACACTGAAGCTTTCTTT. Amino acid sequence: CASRQGIDTEAFF.